This T cell receptor (beta chain) was obtained from a study of T-cell memory formation after mild COVID-19. Study overall: Across donors, TCR clusters were largely donor specific. Study outcomes and limitations: Shrinking CD4+ clones were chiefly CM and EM; CD8+ ones were chiefly EMRA. A second wave expanding day 15 to 37 was CD4+-biased; contracting clones were balanced.

Germline V lookup: CDR1 SGDLS, CDR2 YYNGEE. This CDR3 spans 15 amino acids. V lost 2 bases to trimming and J lost 5 bases, with 14 bases between them. Employing constant-segment primers, 5'RACE generated TCR alpha and TCR beta cDNA libraries bearing sample barcodes and UMIs. TCRdb re-called the 5' RACE reads through MiXCR, storing one row per CDR3 protein. Among 200,000 to 300,000 distinct CDR3 sequences listed, approximately 15% were seen once. This clonotype has a handful of counts. The antigen remains undetermined. V and J are TRBV9 and TRBJ2-1; D may be TRBD1 (6 bases). Material: PBMCs or a T cell subset sorted from them (not recorded which). The sequence came from an adult woman who had mild COVID-19 (a few samples of this study predate the infection). Cell type and time point are not known. The CDR3 coding sequence is TGTGCCAGCAGCGTTACGGGACACTTCAACAATGAGCAGTTCTTC. It yields the protein CASSVTGHFNNEQFF.